A single sample gave rise to the 18 T cell receptor beta chains below, sequenced in a study of blood T cell repertoires in COVID-19. Sequencing was performed with immunoSEQ multiplex PCR; in TCRdb, only in-frame clones are kept and a portion is missing. Seen here are roughly 100,000 clones, about 86% observed once, and the top ten hold roughly 8.1%. Sequenced sample: peripheral blood. These receptor sequences come from a woman aged 70 to 79 with acute or convalescent COVID-19.

V is TRBV19 and J is TRBJ2-1; D gene uncertain. Trimming took off 5 bases at V and 4 bases at J, with 3 bases between the two ends. The CDR3 length is 11 residues. Germline V gene lookup returns CDR1 LNHDA and CDR2 SQIVND (reference sequence). The CDR3 region is CASSQYNEQFF. The CDR3 coding sequence is TGTGCCAGTAGTCAATACAATGAGCAGTTCTTC.

J is TRBJ1-1 and V is TRBV18; tentative D call: TRBD1 (5 bases). Germline-derived CDR1 and CDR2 are KGHSH and LQKENI. The CDR3 covers 17 residues. V dropped 1 base and J dropped 4 bases, with 19 bases sitting between them. The CDR3 spells CASSPHTGGSFSTEAFF. The CDR3 region has the DNA TGTGCCAGCTCACCACATACGGGGGGTTCTTTTAGCACTGAAGCTTTCTTT.

This chain connects TRBV2 to TRBJ2-1; 8 bases match TRBD2. The junction had 11 bases not matched to a gene; V was cut back by 3 bases and J by 7 bases. Per the germline V gene, CDR1 is SNHLY and CDR2 is FYNNEI. This CDR3 contains 16 residues. CDR3 residues: CASSDAHRTSSNEQFF. CDR3 nucleotides: TGTGCCAGCAGTGATGCACACCGGACTAGCTCAAATGAGCAGTTCTTC.

This clone has just one count. The gene calls are TRBV2 and TRBJ1-4, with D hard to call. Germline V CDR1 and CDR2: SNHLY, FYNNEI. Trimming shortened V by 4 bases and J by 4 bases, and 10 bases separated the two germline ends. The CDR3 spans 14 residues. CDR3 in amino acids: CASSGQAHNEKLFF. As DNA, the CDR3 is TGTGCCAGCAGTGGGCAGGCGCATAATGAAAAACTGTTTTTT.

The CDR3 nucleotides are TGTGCCAGTAGTATCGGCGGTTCCAACAATGAGCAGTTCTTC. This translates into CASSIGGSNNEQFF. V usage is TRBV19 and J usage is TRBJ2-1; D uncertain. The ends were cut back, 3 bases at V and 5 bases at J, with 11 bases in the middle. Germline CDR1 LNHDA, CDR2 SQIVND (reference sequence). This CDR3 contains 14 residues.

This clone appeared once. This chain links TRBV2 with TRBJ1-1; weak D call: TRBD1 (5 bases). This CDR3 is built from 13 residues. Germline lookup yields CDR1 SNHLY and CDR2 FYNNEI. V shed 5 bases and J shed 1 base, with 8 bases lying between them. The CDR3: CASSIGENTEAFF. CDR3 coding DNA: TGTGCCAGCAGTATAGGGGAGAACACTGAAGCTTTCTTT.

A note on this clone: Within the sample, other DNA sequences also encode this same CDR3. The rearrangement links TRBV3-1 (or the pseudogene TRBV3-2) to TRBJ1-1; D is uncertain. This CDR3 is 13 amino acids long. The germline V and J ends were trimmed by 1 base and 2 bases, with 5 bases remaining between them. Germline CDR1 and CDR2: LGHDT and YNNKEL (reference sequence). The CDR3 region has the DNA TGTGCCAGCAGCCAAGCAGTAAACACTGAAGCTTTCTTT. It encodes CASSQAVNTEAFF.

This sequence joins TRBV6-5 and TRBJ1-1; TRBD1 aligns across 8 bases. This CDR3 region has 15 residues. Losses at the gene ends were 6 bases for V and 6 bases for J; bases not matched to a gene: 12. Germline V gives CDR1 MNHEY, CDR2 SVGAGI. The CDR3 loop reads CASSRSQGALAEAFF. The DNA for the CDR3 is TGTGCCAGCAGCCGTTCTCAGGGGGCGCTGGCTGAAGCTTTCTTT.

The chain recombines TRBV6-1 with TRBJ2-7; maybe TRBD1 (5 bases). Trimming took off 1 base at V and 6 bases at J, with 10 bases between the two ends. The length of the CDR3 is 13 residues. Per the germline V gene, CDR1 is MNHNS and CDR2 is SASEGT. The CDR3 sequence is CASSEDYQGEQYF. The CDR3 nucleotides are TGTGCCAGCAGTGAAGACTACCAGGGCGAGCAGTACTTC.

This clone was counted between two and nine times. The V gene is TRBV10-2, the J gene TRBJ1-6, with 8 positions matching TRBD1. Germline V gene sequence: CDR1 WSHSY, CDR2 SAAADI. CDR3 length: 14 residues. V dropped 7 bases and J dropped 9; count of bases not matched to a gene: 8. For the CDR3, the DNA is TGCGCCAGCACCGAGACAGGGGCCGCTTCACCCCTCCACTTT. It yields the protein CASTETGAASPLHF.

The chain links TRBV6-5 to TRBJ2-3, with 7 bases identical to TRBD1. This CDR3 comprises 15 residues. Per germline, CDR1 MNHEY and CDR2 SVGAGI. Trimming at V came to 5 bases and at J to 0 bases, leaving 5 bases not matched to a gene. In DNA, the CDR3 is TGTGCCAGCAGTACAATACAGGGGAGCACAGATACGCAGTATTTT. As protein: CASSTIQGSTDTQYF.

The chain couples TRBV14 to TRBJ2-3, with D possibly TRBD1 on 6 matching bases. Trimming removed 3 bases from V and 6 bases from J, with 13 bases in between. This CDR3 comprises 14 residues. Germline loops: CDR1 SGHDN, CDR2 FVKESK. The CDR3 loop reads CASSQLRGPDTQYF. CDR3 bases: TGTGCCAGCAGCCAGCTCAGGGGTCCGGATACGCAGTATTTT.

V is TRBV25-1 and J is TRBJ2-7; the match to TRBD1 covers 9 bases. The CDR3 consists of 13 residues. From germline, CDR1 is MGHDK and CDR2 SYGVNS. The V and J ends lost 7 bases and 5 bases, in that order; junction bases with no gene match: 6. The CDR3 here is CASMTGGRNEQYF. Written as DNA, the CDR3 is TGTGCCAGCATGACAGGGGGGCGAAACGAGCAGTACTTC.

This chain uses TRBV23-1 with TRBJ2-7; D might be TRBD2 (6 bases). TRBV23-1 counts as an open reading frame of uncertain function. The CDR3 has 15 residues. Trimming took 4 bases from V and 1 from J, leaving 14 bases between them. CDR3 in amino acids: CASSLGDSTSYEQYF. The CDR3 DNA follows: TGCGCCAGCAGTCTTGGGGACTCCACATCCTACGAGCAGTACTTC.

The V gene is TRBV29-1, the J gene TRBJ2-4; 7 bases agree with TRBD2. Unmatched junction bases numbered 14, after V lost 4 bases and J lost 8 bases. There are 15 residues in the CDR3. The germline gives CDR1 SQVTM, CDR2 ANQGSEA. The CDR3, as DNA: TGCAGCGTTGGAACGATGACGGGAGGCCCTCACATTCAGTACTTC. Amino acid sequence: CSVGTMTGGPHIQYF.

The genes are TRBV5-1 and TRBJ1-3; maybe TRBD1 (5 bases). V was cut by 0 bases and J by 0 bases, with 13 bases left in between. Per the germline V gene, CDR1 is SGHRS and CDR2 is YFSETQ. The CDR3 totals 17 residues. The CDR3 sequence is CASSLEGAFFSGNTIYF. The CDR3 coding sequence is TGCGCCAGCAGCTTGGAAGGGGCCTTTTTCTCTGGAAACACCATATATTTT. Looking up the rest from reference TRBV5-1 and TRBJ1-3 gives the full variable domain: KAGVTQTPRYLIKTRGQQVTLSCSPISGHRSVSWYQQTPGQGLQFLFEYFSETQRNKGNFPGRFSGRQFSNSRSEMNVSTLELGDSALYLCASSLEGAFFSGNTIYFGEGSWLTVV.

CDR3: CASSFQGAGSGYTF. The CDR3 DNA is TGCGCCAGCAGCTTCCAGGGGGCGGGGAGTGGCTACACCTTC. The chain recombines TRBV5-1 with TRBJ1-2; 8 positions match TRBD1. In germline, CDR1 is SGHRS, CDR2 YFSETQ. V lost 2 bases to trimming and J lost 7 bases; unmatched junction nucleotides: 7. The CDR3 totals 14 residues.

CDR3 region: CASRDTPAAFF. Written as DNA, the CDR3 is TGTGCCAGCAGGGACACTCCGGCGGCTTTCTTT. This chain links TRBV6-5 with TRBJ1-1, with a tentative D call TRBD1 (5 bases). V gave up 6 bases and J gave up 11 bases, with 13 bases separating them. The CDR3 sequence is 11 residues long. Per the germline V gene, CDR1 is MNHEY and CDR2 is SVGAGI.